The 27 T cell receptor beta chains in this list originate from one sample, sequenced in a study of memory CD4+ T cells and cytomegalovirus serostatus. Generated by immunoSEQ multiplex PCR, the TCRdb table keeps only in-frame clones and is missing some. The sample includes more than 40,000 clones, 76% of them seen just once. Single viable CD3+CD4+CD8-CD45RO+ cells were sorted as the memory CD4+ T cells. Sequencing was performed on memory CD4+ T cells from blood. The receptor source for this set is an adult in good health and CMV-seronegative.

The chain links TRBV28 to TRBJ2-3; 9 bases are a match to TRBD1. With V trimmed by 6 bases and J by 3 bases, 7 bases remained unmatched. Germline V CDR1 and CDR2: MDHEN, SYDVKM. CDR3 length equals 15 residues. CDR3 bases: TGTGCCAGCAGACCGCGGGGGACAGGGACAGATACGCAGTATTTT. This encodes CASRPRGTGTDTQYF.

The chain couples TRBV5-1 to TRBJ2-1; the D gene could be TRBD1 or TRBD2 (5 bases each). In germline, CDR1 is SGHRS, CDR2 YFSETQ. CDR3 length equals 16 residues. Trimming took off 2 bases at V and 0 bases at J, with 12 bases between the two ends. The CDR3 here is CASSFRAGSSYNEQFF. The DNA for the CDR3 is TGCGCCAGCAGCTTTCGGGCAGGGAGCTCCTACAATGAGCAGTTCTTC.

The genes are TRBV29-1 and TRBJ1-1; a possible D gene is TRBD1 (5 bases). Trimming took off 5 bases at V and 0 bases at J, with 16 bases between the two ends. CDR3 size: 15 residues. The germline gives CDR1 SQVTM, CDR2 ANQGSEA. CDR3 coding DNA: TGCAGCGTTTCTGGAGGGTGGGGGATGAACACTGAAGCTTTCTTT. Translated: CSVSGGWGMNTEAFF. The full variable domain, in which reference TRBV29-1 and TRBJ1-1 provide the parts outside the CDR3, is SAVISQKPSRDICQRGTSLTIQCQVDSQVTMMFWYRQQPGQSLTLIATANQGSEATYESGFVIDKFPISRPNLTFSTLTVSNMSPEDSSIYLCSVSGGWGMNTEAFFGQGTRLTVV.

The chain combines TRBV5-4 with TRBJ2-5; 7 bases align to TRBD1. CDR3 length: 15 amino acids. Per the germline V gene, CDR1 is SGHNT and CDR2 is YYREEE (reference sequence). J lost 2 bases, V lost 4 bases, and 8 bases had no gene match. CDR3 amino acids: CASSRRRGQQETQYF. The CDR3 DNA reads as TGTGCCAGCAGCCGCCGAAGGGGGCAACAAGAGACCCAGTACTTC.

This chain links TRBV4-2 with TRBJ1-4; 10 bases line up with TRBD1. The germline CDR1 and CDR2 sequences are LGHNA and YNFKEQ. The V and J ends lost 2 bases and 7 bases, in that order; junction bases with no gene match: 4. The CDR3 length is 15 residues. The CDR3 DNA follows: TGTGCCAGCAGCCAACAGACAGGGGGCACTGAAAAACTGTTTTTT. It translates to CASSQQTGGTEKLFF.

The V gene is TRBV19, the J gene TRBJ1-3, with 10 bases lining up with TRBD1. Losses at the gene ends were 10 bases for V and 2 bases for J; bases not matched to a gene: 2. Germline V CDR1 and CDR2: LNHDA, SQIVND (reference sequence). The CDR3 is 13 residues long. CDR3 nucleotides: TGTGCCACCGGGACAGGGGCTGGAAACACCATATATTTT. As protein: CATGTGAGNTIYF.

The V call is TRBV28, the J call TRBJ1-2; maybe TRBD1 (5 bases). The germline V gene encodes CDR1 MDHEN and CDR2 SYDVKM. V gave up 0 bases and J gave up 7 bases, with 12 bases separating them. The CDR3 sequence is 14 residues long. CDR3 nucleotides: TGTGCCAGCAGTTTATGGCCCAGGGACGGTGGCTACACCTTC. It is translated as CASSLWPRDGGYTF.

The chain links TRBV5-4 to TRBJ2-7; 7 bases fit TRBD2. This CDR3 spans 16 amino acids. Per the germline V gene, CDR1 is SGHNT and CDR2 is YYREEE (reference sequence). Trimming removed 4 bases from V and 2 bases from J; junction bases left unmatched: 12. CDR3 loop: CASSQAGYGGTYEQYF. The CDR3 coding sequence is TGTGCCAGCAGCCAAGCGGGATACGGGGGAACCTACGAGCAGTACTTC.

This chain links TRBV2 with TRBJ2-7; D may be TRBD1 (6 bases). CDR3 length equals 14 residues. Germline values: CDR1 SNHLY, CDR2 FYNNEI. V was cut by 8 bases and J by 4 bases, with 18 bases left in between. CDR3 nucleotide sequence: TGTGCCAGCCGATCCCAGGGACATCAGTACGAGCAGTACTTC. Protein: CASRSQGHQYEQYF.

This chain connects TRBV14 to TRBJ1-2; 8 bases match TRBD1. The V and J ends lost 1 base and 7 bases, in that order; junction bases with no gene match: 8. The CDR3 contains 15 residues. Germline V gives CDR1 SGHDN, CDR2 FVKESK. This CDR3 reads CASSQVTGAIGGYTF. The CDR3, as DNA: TGTGCCAGCAGCCAAGTGACAGGGGCGATAGGTGGCTACACCTTC.

J is TRBJ2-7 and V is TRBV11-2, with TRBD1 as a possible D gene (5 bases). Per germline, CDR1 SGHAT and CDR2 FQNNGV. There are 15 residues in the CDR3. Trimming took off 5 bases at V and 3 bases at J, with 17 bases between the two ends. CDR3 sequence (DNA): TGTGCCAGCAGCCCGATCCGGACATCCCTCTACGAGCAGTACTTC. As protein: CASSPIRTSLYEQYF.

This clone was observed a single time. This chain links TRBV29-1 with TRBJ2-5; D not certain. The germline V and J ends were trimmed by 4 bases and 3 bases, with 6 bases remaining between them. CDR3 length: 11 amino acids. Germline values: CDR1 SQVTM, CDR2 ANQGSEA. The CDR3 sequence: CSVVGKETQYF. In nucleotides, the CDR3 is TGCAGCGTTGTCGGTAAAGAGACCCAGTACTTC.

CDR3: CASRWTGNTEAFF. The CDR3, as DNA: TGTGCCAGCAGGTGGACAGGGAACACTGAAGCTTTCTTT. This chain links TRBV6-5 with TRBJ1-1; 7 bases are a match to TRBD1. This CDR3 has 13 residues. The V segment lost 6 bases and the J segment 1 base; nucleotides outside the gene matches: 2. CDR1 and CDR2 (germline): MNHEY, SVGAGI.

In this sample, this clone turned up once. The chain links TRBV18 to TRBJ1-5, with a tentative D call TRBD1 (5 bases). Trimming left V 5 bases short and J 0 bases short, with 11 bases between. The CDR3 extends over 15 amino acids. Germline V gives CDR1 KGHSH, CDR2 LQKENI. The CDR3 DNA sequence: TGTGCCAGCTCAAAGGGGAGGGATAGCAATCAGCCCCAGCATTTT. This sequence encodes CASSKGRDSNQPQHF. The whole variable domain, remainder taken from reference TRBV18 and TRBJ1-5, is NAGVMQNPRHLVRRRGQEARLRCSPMKGHSHVYWYRQLPEEGLKFMVYLQKENIIDESGMPKERFSAEFPKEGPSILRIQQVVRGDSAAYFCASSKGRDSNQPQHFGDGTRLSIL.

V gene TRBV5-1 combines with J gene TRBJ2-7; no clear D. V was trimmed by 5 bases and J by 0 bases, leaving 15 bases between them. Germline values: CDR1 SGHRS, CDR2 YFSETQ. The CDR3 is 15 amino acids. The CDR3 loop reads CASRPSPGASYEQYF. Written as DNA, the CDR3 is TGCGCCAGCAGACCCTCCCCGGGCGCCTCCTACGAGCAGTACTTC.

The chain employs TRBV5-6 and TRBJ2-1; 7 bases match TRBD2. The V gene's germline CDR1 is SGHDT and CDR2 YYEEEE. After removal of 3 bases from V and 6 bases from J, the junction contained 6 bases not matched to a gene. CDR3 size: 14 residues. CDR3 protein: CASSSPGRGNEQFF. CDR3 sequence (DNA): TGTGCCAGCAGCTCCCCGGGGAGGGGCAATGAGCAGTTCTTC.

The J gene is TRBJ2-5, the V gene TRBV27; TRBD2 aligns across 10 bases. The junction had 7 bases not matched to a gene; V was cut back by 4 bases and J by 5 bases. The CDR3 loop spans 15 amino acids. Germline V CDR1 and CDR2: MNHEY, SMNVEV (reference sequence). The CDR3 DNA reads TGTGCCAGCAGTTCTATCCTAGCGGGGGATGAGACCCAGTACTTC. Amino acids: CASSSILAGDETQYF.

The chain joins TRBV28 to TRBJ1-2; no clear D gene. The germline V and J ends were trimmed by 3 bases and 2 bases, with 10 bases remaining between them. The germline gives CDR1 MDHEN, CDR2 SYDVKM. This CDR3 is 14 amino acids long. CDR3 sequence reads: CASSFSGVNYGYTF. The CDR3 DNA follows: TGTGCCAGCAGTTTCTCGGGTGTAAACTATGGCTACACCTTC.

V is TRBV30 and J is TRBJ2-3; the D gene could be TRBD1 or TRBD2 (5 bases each). The V gene lost 4 bases and the J gene lost 6 bases, with 14 bases spanning the gap. CDR1 GTSNPN and CDR2 SVGIG come from the germline V gene (reference sequence). The CDR3 is made up of 13 amino acids. CDR3 nucleotide sequence: TGTGCCTGGAATAGGGACCTTTATGATACGCAGTATTTT. Translating it yields CAWNRDLYDTQYF. The whole variable domain, remainder taken from reference TRBV30 and TRBJ2-3, is SQTIHQWPATLVQPVGSPLSLECTVEGTSNPNLYWYRQAAGRGLQLLFYSVGIGQISSEVPQNLSASRPQDRQFILSSKKLLLSDSGFYLCAWNRDLYDTQYFGPGTRLTVL.

V is TRBV18 and J is TRBJ1-1; D not resolved. The CDR3 is 13 amino acids. Between the trimmed V and J ends, which lost 2 bases and 13 bases, there was a span of 17 bases. Germline CDR1 and CDR2: KGHSH and LQKENI. In nucleotides, the CDR3 is TGTGCCAGCTCACCATGGGTCAATACCAACGGTTTCTTT. As protein: CASSPWVNTNGFF.

The CDR3 nucleotides are TGTGCCAGCACCCCCTCCCCGGGACAGGGATACTACGAGCAGTACTTC. Translation: CASTPSPGQGYYEQYF. The rearrangement links TRBV27 to TRBJ2-7; 9 bases are a match to TRBD1. This CDR3 contains 16 residues. The J segment lost 3 bases and the V segment lost 7 bases, leaving 13 bases of the junction unmatched. The germline CDR1 and CDR2 sequences are MNHEY and SMNVEV (reference sequence).

The gene calls are TRBV7-2 and TRBJ2-7; TRBD2 aligns across 14 bases. The germline gives CDR1 SGHTA, CDR2 FQGNSA. V trimming: 3 bases; J trimming: 4 bases; junction bases outside the gene matches: 2. This CDR3 spans 15 amino acids. The CDR3 DNA follows: TGTGCCAGCAGCTTGACTAGCGGGAGGGTTTACGAGCAGTACTTC. This codes for CASSLTSGRVYEQYF.

The genes are TRBV10-3 and TRBJ1-4, with D unresolved. Germline values: CDR1 ENHRY, CDR2 SYGVKD. V shed 3 bases and J shed 0 bases, with 5 bases lying between them. The CDR3 length is 14 residues. The DNA for the CDR3 is TGTGCCATCAGTGAAGGCACAACTAATGAAAAACTGTTTTTT. It specifies CAISEGTTNEKLFF.

The rearrangement links TRBV7-7 to TRBJ2-5, with 7 bases that match TRBD2. V lost 3 bases, J lost 2 bases, and 3 bases stayed unmatched. Germline CDR1 SSHAT, CDR2 FNYEAQ (reference sequence). The CDR3 has 14 residues. CDR3 residues: CASSLGGQQETQYF. CDR3 nucleotides: TGTGCCAGCAGCTTGGGAGGGCAGCAAGAGACCCAGTACTTC.

The chain is built from TRBV28 and TRBJ2-7; the D gene is possibly TRBD2 (5 bases). The CDR3 consists of 14 residues. The germline CDR1 and CDR2 sequences are MDHEN and SYDVKM. V was shortened by 10 bases and J by 4 bases, with 20 bases between the two germline ends. DNA of the CDR3: TGTGCCACCACGTTTCAGAGGGCCGTTTACGAGCAGTACTTC. Amino acid sequence: CATTFQRAVYEQYF.

The chain joins TRBV10-3 to TRBJ1-2; D is unclear. V lost 4 bases, J lost 8 bases, and 17 bases lay in between. The CDR3 has 14 residues. CDR1 is ENHRY and CDR2 is SYGVKD in the germline V gene. DNA for the CDR3: TGTGCCATCAGTGGCCCGCAGGTATTGAAAGGCTACACCTTC. It translates to CAISGPQVLKGYTF.

The chain uses TRBV11-2 and TRBJ2-1; TRBD2 might be the D (6 bases). Germline lookup yields CDR1 SGHAT and CDR2 FQNNGV. The CDR3 has 15 amino acids. Trimming pared 2 bases from V and 5 bases from J, leaving 13 bases between. DNA of the CDR3: TGTGCCAGCAGCTTAAATAGCGGAGCCAACAATGAGCAGTTCTTC. Protein product: CASSLNSGANNEQFF.